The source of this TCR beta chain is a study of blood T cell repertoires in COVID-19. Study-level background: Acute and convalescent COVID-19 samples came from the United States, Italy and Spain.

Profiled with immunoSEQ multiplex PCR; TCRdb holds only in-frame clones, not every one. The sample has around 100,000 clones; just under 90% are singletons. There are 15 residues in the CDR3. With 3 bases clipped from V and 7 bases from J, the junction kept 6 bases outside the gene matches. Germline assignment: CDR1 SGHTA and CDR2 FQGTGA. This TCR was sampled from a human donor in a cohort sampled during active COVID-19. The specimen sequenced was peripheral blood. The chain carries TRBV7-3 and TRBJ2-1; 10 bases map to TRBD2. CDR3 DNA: TGTGCCAGCAGCTTCCTAGCGGGAGCAGGGAATGAGCAGTTCTTC. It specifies CASSFLAGAGNEQFF.